Following are 24 T cell receptor beta chains from one sample sequenced in a study of CD8+CD57+ T cells in acquired aplastic anemia. TCR beta VDJ and CDR3 profiles were obtained from a genomic DNA template. Via MiXCR, TCRdb re-called the reads, giving one row per CDR3 protein. The data show about 420,000 distinct CDR3 sequences, 65% to 80% seen once. The specimen sequenced was sorted CD4+, CD8+, or CD8+CD57+ T cells (not recorded which) from PBMCs. Receptors originate from a human donor in good health, serving as a control.

V is TRBV6-2 or TRBV6-3 and J is TRBJ2-7; TRBD1 is a possible D gene (5 bases). This CDR3 is 12 amino acids long. V was cut by 5 bases and J by 3 bases, with 8 bases left in between. Germline V gene data show CDR1 as MNHEY and CDR2 as SVGEGT. CDR3 region: CASSQGYYEQYF. CDR3 coding DNA: TGTGCCAGCAGTCAGGGCTACTACGAGCAGTACTTC.

J is TRBJ1-2 and V is TRBV12-3 or TRBV12-4, with unresolved D. The CDR3 has 13 residues. V was cut by 5 bases and J by 6 bases, with 13 bases left in between. CDR3 in amino acids: CASSVSWGNGYTF. CDR3 in DNA: TGTGCCAGCAGTGTAAGTTGGGGAAATGGCTACACCTTC.

This clonotype was seen a single time. In this CDR3 the conserved last residue, phenylalanine or tryptophan, is missing, so a read error is likely. The DNA is left out, because the CDR3 cannot be placed on it with certainty; the CDR3 is given as TCRdb lists it. V is TRBV2 and J is TRBJ1-2; the D segment call TRBD1 is taken from the table without a DNA check. Germline V gives CDR1 SNHLY, CDR2 FYNNEI. A total of 15 residues make up the CDR3, ends included. The CDR3 sequence is CASRTAVNTEAFFGQ.

This chain uses TRBV7-9 with TRBJ2-5, with D perhaps matching TRBD1 (5 bases). The J call may be mistaken, given a closer DNA end match to TRBJ2-3. From germline, CDR1 is SEHNR and CDR2 FQNEAQ (reference sequence). This CDR3 region has 16 residues. CDR3 sequence (DNA): TGTGCCAGCAGCTTATCAGCCGGCGGTCCCACAGGTAAGCAGTATTTT. Residues: CASSLSAGGPTGKQYF.

This sequence joins TRBV20-1 and TRBJ2-1, with 7 bases fitting TRBD1. Germline values: CDR1 DFQATT, CDR2 SNEGSKA (reference sequence). The CDR3 has 15 residues. The ends lost 5 bases at V and 7 bases at J; junction bases unmatched: 14. In nucleotides, the CDR3 is TGCAGTGCTGAATGGGACAGAGGGGCAACTAATGAGCAGTTCTTC. This codes for CSAEWDRGATNEQFF.

This clonotype came up many times. V is TRBV7-2 and J is TRBJ1-2; D unclear. Trimming cost V 2 bases and J 8 bases, with 18 bases left between them. Germline lookup yields CDR1 SGHTA and CDR2 FQGNSA. This CDR3 comprises 15 residues. The CDR3, as DNA: TGTGCCAGCAGCTTAAGTATGCTTCAACCGAGAGGCTACACCTTC. As protein: CASSLSMLQPRGYTF. Full variable domain (rest looked up from reference TRBV7-2 and TRBJ1-2): GAGVSQSPSNKVTEKGKDVELRCDPISGHTALYWYRQSLGQGLEFLIYFQGNSAPDKSGLPSDRFSAERTGGSVSTLTIQRTQQEDSAVYLCASSLSMLQPRGYTFGSGTRLTVV.

With regard to this clonotype: The DNA is omitted, as the CDR3 cannot be located on it reliably, and the CDR3 follows TCRdb's listing. This rearrangement joins TRBV9 to TRBJ2-2; TRBD1, as called in the table, went unchecked against the DNA. Germline lookup yields CDR1 SGDLS and CDR2 YYNGEE. The CDR3 has 12 residues if both end residues are counted. The chain's CDR3 is CASSVAGGAMFF.

The chain couples TRBV9 to TRBJ1-4; 7 bases are a match to TRBD1. Germline V gene data show CDR1 as SGDLS and CDR2 as YYNGEE. The CDR3 length is 14 residues. The J segment lost 17 bases and the V segment lost 1 base, leaving 14 bases of the junction unmatched. CDR3 sequence reads: CASSVSGGNAYNFF. CDR3 DNA sequence: TGTGCCAGCAGCGTATCAGGGGGGAACGCCTATAATTTTTTT.

V is TRBV20-1 and J is TRBJ1-4; no reliable D call. This CDR3 region has 13 residues. V shed 6 bases and J shed 9 bases, with 17 bases lying between them. From germline, CDR1 is DFQATT and CDR2 SNEGSKA (reference sequence). CDR3 DNA sequence: TGCAGTGCCGAGGTGTCAACGAATCAAAAACTGTTTTTT. Amino acid sequence: CSAEVSTNQKLFF.

Only a few counts were recorded for this clonotype. The chain employs TRBV6-5 and TRBJ1-6; D is perhaps TRBD1 (6 bases). CDR1 is MNHEY, CDR2 SVGAGI, per germline. This CDR3 has 15 amino acids. Deletions cut 2 bases from V and 10 bases from J, with 15 bases between. For the CDR3, the DNA is TGTGCCAGCAGTTACCGGAGACAGGACGTATCACCCCTCCACTTT. Residues: CASSYRRQDVSPLHF.

The V gene is TRBV5-1, the J gene TRBJ1-5; D uncertain. V lost 0 bases to trimming and J lost 7 bases, with 8 bases between them. The CDR3 runs 13 residues. Germline CDR1 and CDR2: SGHRS and YFSETQ. As DNA, the CDR3 is TGCGCCAGCAGCTTGGTCGGCCAGCAGCCCCAGCATTTT. This translates into CASSLVGQQPQHF.

CDR3 residues: CASSEALAGQGYTF. The CDR3 region has the DNA TGTGCCAGCAGTGAAGCGCTGGCAGGGCAAGGCTACACCTTC. The chain recombines TRBV7-3 with TRBJ1-2; tentative D call: TRBD1 (5 bases). Germline V lookup: CDR1 SGHTA, CDR2 FQGTGA. This CDR3 contains 14 residues. With 6 bases removed from V and 8 bases from J, the gap between germline ends came to 19 bases.

Many counts were recorded for this clonotype. The chain recombines TRBV6-5 with TRBJ1-2; D is uncertain. This CDR3 comprises 13 residues. Trimming cost V 4 bases and J 3 bases, with 9 bases left between them. Per the germline V gene, CDR1 is MNHEY and CDR2 is SVGAGI. The CDR3 sequence is CASSSWTDYGYTF. The DNA of the CDR3 is TGTGCCAGCAGTTCCTGGACGGACTATGGCTACACCTTC.

Remarks on this clonotype: This CDR3 is missing its conserved last phenylalanine or tryptophan, likely due to a read error. The DNA is omitted, as the CDR3 cannot be located on it reliably, and the CDR3 follows TCRdb's listing. The V and J genes are TRBV7-2 and TRBJ1-2. Including both end residues, the CDR3 is 13 amino acids long. Germline V gene data show CDR1 as SGHTA and CDR2 as FQGNSA. CDR3 loop: CASGLDPGTRSPL.

As for this clonotype: The final CDR3 position lacks the conserved phenylalanine or tryptophan, pointing to a likely read error. The DNA is left out, because the CDR3 cannot be placed on it with certainty; the CDR3 is given as TCRdb lists it. J is TRBJ2-3 and V is TRBV7-2; TRBD2 is the table's D call and was not checked against the DNA. The CDR3 adds up to 13 amino acids, both ends counted. Germline-derived CDR1 and CDR2 are SGHTA and FQGNSA. CDR3 sequence reads: CASSLEGLWLHLR.

The chain is built from TRBV29-1 and TRBJ2-1; D is possibly TRBD2 (5 bases). CDR3 size: 12 residues. The germline V gene encodes CDR1 SQVTM and CDR2 ANQGSEA. DNA of the CDR3: TGCAGTGAAGGACTGGCCTTAAATGAGCAGTTCTTC. Protein: CSEGLALNEQFF.

This clonotype came up many times. V is TRBV5-1 and J is TRBJ1-2; perhaps TRBD1 as D (5 bases). CDR3 length: 16 residues. Between the trimmed V and J ends, which lost 1 base and 2 bases, there was a span of 15 bases. CDR1 is SGHRS, CDR2 YFSETQ, per germline. CDR3 in amino acids: CASSLIGGGGNYGYTF. CDR3 DNA: TGCGCCAGCAGCTTGATCGGGGGAGGTGGGAACTATGGCTACACCTTC.

About this clonotype itself: The conserved closing phenylalanine or tryptophan is absent in this CDR3, likely reflecting a read error. The DNA is omitted, as the CDR3 cannot be located on it reliably, and the CDR3 follows TCRdb's listing. This rearrangement joins TRBV2 to TRBJ2-5; the D call of TRBD1 is as the table states it, not checked on the DNA. Counting both end residues, the CDR3 totals 16 amino acids. CDR1 and CDR2 from the germline V gene are SNHLY and FYNNEI. This CDR3 is CASSVEGGDEQFFGPV.

The chain recombines TRBV7-8 with TRBJ2-6, with a tentative D call TRBD1 (6 bases). Germline assignment: CDR1 SGHVS and CDR2 FQNEAQ. Trimming shortened V by 5 bases and J by 19 bases, and 27 bases separated the two germline ends. CDR3 length equals 15 residues. This chain's CDR3 is CASSPRYSGDNEYTF. CDR3 sequence (DNA): TGTGCCAGCAGCCCCCGGTACTCTGGGGACAACGAGTACACTTTC.

In DNA form, the CDR3 reads TGTGCCAGCAGCGTACCCCCGGGGGGGAATTCACCCCTCCAGTTCTTC. It encodes CASSVPPGGNSPLQFF. The rearrangement joins TRBV7-9 to TRBJ2-1, with 8 bases matching TRBD2. The trim removed 5 bases at V and 13 bases at J, leaving 19 bases unmatched. This CDR3 has 16 amino acids. Germline CDR1 reads SEHNR; CDR2 reads FQNEAQ (reference sequence).

The V call is TRBV20-1, the J call TRBJ2-5; D call uncertain. The CDR3 runs to 13 residues. Germline V gene sequence: CDR1 DFQATT, CDR2 SNEGSKA (reference sequence). V was trimmed by 2 bases and J by 5 bases, leaving 12 bases between them. CDR3 bases: TGCAGTGCTAGACGACGTCTTGAGGAGACCCAGTACTTC. As protein: CSARRRLEETQYF.

This clonotype was found many times. The rearrangement links TRBV7-2 to TRBJ2-5; D ambiguous. Germline V CDR1 and CDR2: SGHTA, FQGNSA. The CDR3 is made up of 14 amino acids. V was cut by 1 base and J by 4 bases, with 10 bases left in between. Here the CDR3 DNA reads TGTGCCAGCAGCTTAGTGGGGTATCGAGAGACCCAGTACTTC. Its translation: CASSLVGYRETQYF. Combining the CDR3 with reference TRBV7-2 and TRBJ2-5 gives the whole variable domain GAGVSQSPSNKVTEKGKDVELRCDPISGHTALYWYRQSLGQGLEFLIYFQGNSAPDKSGLPSDRFSAERTGGSVSTLTIQRTQQEDSAVYLCASSLVGYRETQYFGPGTRLLVL.

As for this clonotype: One end of the junction varies from germline; a read error may be responsible. This rearrangement joins TRBV7-3 to TRBJ2-3, with D possibly being TRBD2 (5 bases). Per germline, CDR1 SGHTA and CDR2 FQGTGA. This CDR3 spans 14 amino acids. CDR3 DNA: TGTGCCAGCAGCTTAGACAAAGAGGGCTATAGCTACACCTTT. As protein: CASSLDKEGYSYTF.

This rearrangement joins TRBV9 to TRBJ2-1; D is unclear. The CDR3 extends over 13 amino acids. Germline CDR1 is SGDLS and CDR2 is YYNGEE. V shed 2 bases and J shed 7 bases, with 10 bases lying between them. The CDR3 DNA reads TGTGCCAGCAGCGTGGACCTACGAAATGAGCAGTTCTTC. Residues: CASSVDLRNEQFF.